The 13 T cell receptor beta chains below all came from one sample that was sequenced in a study of siplizumab effects on memory and regulatory T cells. Method: immunoSEQ multiplex PCR; TCRdb's copy keeps in-frame clones and lacks some. The data contain about 100,000 clones, around 92% of them seen just once; the ten biggest clones take up 0.14% to 0.15%. The specimen sequenced was CD4+ T cells sorted from blood. The receptors were sampled from a human donor in good health.

CDR3 coding DNA: TGTGCCAGCAGCCCCCGGACAGATACGCAGTATTTT. This encodes CASSPRTDTQYF. V and J are TRBV7-8 and TRBJ2-3; D is unclear. V was shortened by 5 bases and J by 3 bases, with 6 bases between the two germline ends. Germline loops: CDR1 SGHVS, CDR2 FQNEAQ. The CDR3 spans 12 residues. The full variable domain, with the rest looked up from reference TRBV7-8 and TRBJ2-3, is GAGVSQSPRYKVAKRGQDVALRCDPISGHVSLFWYQQALGQGPEFLTYFQNEAQLDKSGLPSDRFFAERPEGSVSTLKIQRTQQEDSAVYLCASSPRTDTQYFGPGTRLTVL.

The genes are TRBV11-2 and TRBJ2-5; TRBD1 agrees at 9 bases. CDR1 and CDR2 (germline): SGHAT, FQNNGV. The CDR3 has 14 amino acids. V gave up 5 bases and J gave up 2 bases; unmatched junction bases: 3. This CDR3 reads CASSQGQGQETQYF. CDR3 in DNA: TGTGCCAGCAGCCAGGGACAGGGACAAGAGACCCAGTACTTC.

This clone was seen a single time. V is TRBV30 and J is TRBJ1-1, with 12 nucleotides matching TRBD1. The ends lost 7 bases at V and 1 base at J; junction bases unmatched: 4. CDR1 and CDR2 (germline): GTSNPN, SVGIG (reference sequence). There are 14 residues in the CDR3. The DNA of the CDR3 is TGTGCCTCGGGACAGGGGGCCACGAACACTGAAGCTTTCTTT. This encodes CASGQGATNTEAFF.

As concerns this clone: Other DNA sequences of this sample code for an identical CDR3. The V gene is TRBV30, the J gene TRBJ1-1, with D perhaps matching TRBD1 (6 bases). The CDR3 sequence is 15 residues long. Germline V lookup: CDR1 GTSNPN, CDR2 SVGIG (reference sequence). Trimming stripped 5 bases from V and 4 bases from J, with 20 bases between. CDR3 region: CAWSFGGGGGTEAFF. For the CDR3, the DNA is TGTGCCTGGTCTTTCGGGGGGGGAGGGGGCACTGAAGCTTTCTTT.

This chain joins TRBV25-1 and TRBJ1-4, with D unclear. The CDR3 is 14 amino acids. The germline CDR1 and CDR2 sequences are MGHDK and SYGVNS. The V end lost 5 bases, the J end lost 4 bases, and 11 bases lay between the germline ends. DNA of the CDR3: TGTGCCAGCAGTTCGGGCAGTCTTAATGAAAAACTGTTTTTT. This sequence encodes CASSSGSLNEKLFF.

V and J are TRBV6-5 and TRBJ2-7; no reliable D call. Germline CDR1 and CDR2: MNHEY and SVGAGI. The V end was cut by 0 bases, the J end by 5 bases, with 11 bases between. This CDR3 region has 14 residues. The CDR3 protein is CASSYSPESNEQYF. The CDR3 coding sequence is TGTGCCAGCAGTTACTCGCCCGAAAGTAACGAGCAGTACTTC.

The chain couples TRBV4-2 to TRBJ2-4, with TRBD1 identical over 7 bases. V shed 0 bases, J shed 4 bases, and the junction held 9 bases outside the gene matches. The CDR3 length is 17 residues. Germline CDR1 reads LGHNA; CDR2 reads YNFKEQ. CDR3 DNA: TGTGCCAGCAGCCAAGATGGACAGGAAAGTTGGAAAAACATTCAGTACTTC. The encoded protein is CASSQDGQESWKNIQYF.

This clone is medium-sized by share. The V and J genes are TRBV6-1 and TRBJ1-2, with D unresolved. Germline lookup yields CDR1 MNHNS and CDR2 SASEGT. V lost 1 base to trimming and J lost 5 bases, with 11 bases between them. The CDR3 contains 14 residues. CDR3 sequence reads: CASSEESGGYGYTF. The CDR3 nucleotides read TGTGCCAGCAGTGAAGAGTCAGGAGGGTATGGCTACACCTTC.

The V and J genes are TRBV30 and TRBJ2-7; possibly TRBD1 for D (5 bases). This CDR3 has 15 residues. CDR1 GTSNPN and CDR2 SVGIG come from the germline V gene (reference sequence). V lost 1 base, J lost 0 bases, and 13 bases lay in between. In DNA, the CDR3 is TGTGCCTGGAGTGGACCAGCTGGGGCCTCCTACGAGCAGTACTTC. Translation: CAWSGPAGASYEQYF.

A note on this clone: Without the conserved terminal phenylalanine or tryptophan, this CDR3 likely stems from a read error. Because the CDR3's place on the DNA is in doubt, the DNA is left out and the CDR3 is given as listed by TCRdb. The chain is built from TRBV5-3 and TRBJ2-7. TRBV5-3 is an ORF for which the function is uncertain. From its first to its last residue, the CDR3 has 12 amino acids. CDR3 region: CARSLACRGNGI.

The chain employs TRBV15 and TRBJ1-2, with D possibly being TRBD1 (5 bases). The V gene's germline CDR1 is LNHNV and CDR2 YYDKDF (reference sequence). The CDR3 sequence is 13 residues long. Trimming shortened V by 2 bases and J by 8 bases, and 12 bases separated the two germline ends. CDR3 amino acids: CATSRQGVDGYTF. CDR3 nucleotide sequence: TGTGCCACCAGCAGACAGGGTGTCGACGGCTACACCTTC.

This clone was observed a few times. The chain carries TRBV19 and TRBJ2-5; D is possibly TRBD2 (5 bases). CDR1 is LNHDA and CDR2 is SQIVND in the germline V gene (reference sequence). The CDR3 consists of 14 residues. Trimming pared 6 bases from V and 5 bases from J, leaving 16 bases between. CDR3 coding DNA: TGTGCCAGTAGCCACGGGATAACCGGGGAGACCCAGTACTTC. Translating gives CASSHGITGETQYF.

The chain couples TRBV10-2 to TRBJ2-3; 8 positions agree with TRBD1. The J segment lost 4 bases and the V segment lost 6 bases, leaving 9 bases of the junction unmatched. This CDR3 has 15 residues. Germline CDR1 and CDR2: WSHSY and SAAADI. The CDR3 DNA is TGCGCCAGCAGAGACGGACAGGGACGATCAGATACGCAGTATTTT. It yields the protein CASRDGQGRSDTQYF.